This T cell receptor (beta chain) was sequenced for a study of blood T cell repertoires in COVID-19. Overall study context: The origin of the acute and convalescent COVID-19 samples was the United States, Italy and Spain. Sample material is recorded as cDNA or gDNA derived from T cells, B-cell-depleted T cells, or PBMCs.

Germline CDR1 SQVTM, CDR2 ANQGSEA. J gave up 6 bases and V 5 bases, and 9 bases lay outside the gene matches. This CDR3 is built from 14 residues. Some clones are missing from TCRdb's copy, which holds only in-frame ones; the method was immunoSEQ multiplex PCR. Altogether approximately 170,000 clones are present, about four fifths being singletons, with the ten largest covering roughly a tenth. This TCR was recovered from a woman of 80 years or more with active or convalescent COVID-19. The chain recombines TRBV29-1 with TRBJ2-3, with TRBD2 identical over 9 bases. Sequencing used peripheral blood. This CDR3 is CSVQPSGIVDTQYF. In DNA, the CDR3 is TGCAGCGTTCAACCTAGCGGGATAGTTGATACGCAGTATTTT.